Listed below are T cell receptor beta chains from one sample, sequenced in a study of cytomegalovirus exposure and HLA in healthy donors. TCRdb's copy holds only in-frame clones and misses some; the assay was immunoSEQ multiplex PCR. The sample contains roughly 130,000 clones, about two thirds of which appear only once. Sequencing used PBMCs. These receptors came from an older woman in good health and CMV-seropositive. The CDR3 runs from the conserved cysteine through the conserved F or W.

V gene,J gene,CDR3 protein
TRBV19,TRBJ1-1,CASSPGQGVNTEAFF
TRBV7-8,TRBJ2-7,CASSAQGAPYEQYF
TRBV6-5,TRBJ2-7,CASSYTSTPYEQYF
TRBV5-1,TRBJ1-5,CASSPGQGAGESQPQHF
TRBV12-5,TRBJ1-1,CASGLVLTGFGRETEAFF
TRBV5-1,TRBJ1-4,CASSLSLTANEKLFF
TRBV5-1,TRBJ2-5,CASSPPTSGGGTQYF
TRBV2,TRBJ1-3,CASSQDIQGNTIYF
TRBV6-5,TRBJ1-2,CASSYGGGYTF
TRBV18,TRBJ1-4,CASSPTETGGNEKLFF
TRBV5-1,TRBJ2-1,CASSAGLAGVNEQFF
TRBV5-4,TRBJ1-2,CASSPQAARGSYGYTF
TRBV5-4,TRBJ1-4,CASSLAGAATNEKLFF
TRBV19,TRBJ1-2,CASSILGGNGYTF
TRBV15,TRBJ2-5,CATSRGGGMYQETQYF
TRBV5-4,TRBJ2-6,CASSFLAGANVLTF
TRBV27,TRBJ2-7,CASSLSGLTYEQYF
TRBV5-6,TRBJ1-4,CASSLRGLDEKLFF
TRBV10-3,TRBJ1-5,CAISVGQGANQPQHF
TRBV9,TRBJ1-3,CASSLDSSFSGNTIYF
TRBV4-1,TRBJ2-7,CASSQDKGRYYEQYF
TRBV9,TRBJ1-5,CASSATGGRGQPQHF
TRBV6-5,TRBJ1-2,CASSPWDRPDGYTF
TRBV19,TRBJ2-6,CASTKRRLGQEFSGANVLTF
TRBV5-1,TRBJ1-1,CASSFGGRRTEAFF
TRBV6-5,TRBJ1-2,CASTVGGNGYTF
TRBV19,TRBJ1-1,CASSIGDRVGTEAFF
TRBV14,TRBJ2-7,CASSRGLAGEQYF
TRBV28,TRBJ1-4,CASNLRGEKLFF
TRBV25-1,TRBJ1-2,CASRENYGYTF
TRBV7-9,TRBJ1-5,CASSLAQDQPQHF
TRBV5-6,TRBJ2-2,CASRYRVNTGELFF
TRBV5-1,TRBJ2-3,CASNFRQGDTQYF
TRBV7-6,TRBJ2-2,CASSLATGTASGELFF
TRBV11-2,TRBJ1-6,CAGSYARKDSPLHF
TRBV7-9,TRBJ2-7,CASTLAGGAGYEQYF
TRBV5-4,TRBJ1-1,CASSRPGQGYGTEAFF
TRBV29-1,TRBJ2-3,CSVGREGTTDTQYF
TRBV9,TRBJ1-1,CASSQGMNTEAFF
TRBV27,TRBJ2-3,CATPGTIRDTQYF